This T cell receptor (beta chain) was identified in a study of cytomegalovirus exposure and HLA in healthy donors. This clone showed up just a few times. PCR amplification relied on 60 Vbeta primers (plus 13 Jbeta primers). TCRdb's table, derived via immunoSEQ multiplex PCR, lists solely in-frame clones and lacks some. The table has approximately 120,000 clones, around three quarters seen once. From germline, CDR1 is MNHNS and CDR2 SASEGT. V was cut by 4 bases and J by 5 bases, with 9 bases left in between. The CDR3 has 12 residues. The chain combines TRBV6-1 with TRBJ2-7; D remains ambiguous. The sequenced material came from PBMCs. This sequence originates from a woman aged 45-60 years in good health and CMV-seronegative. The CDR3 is CASSVTSHEQYF. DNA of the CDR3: TGTGCCAGCAGTGTGACAAGTCACGAGCAGTACTTC.